The rows below give T cell receptor beta chains drawn from one sample of a study of OX40 agonist ivuxolimab in advanced cancers. Here immunoSEQ multiplex PCR was the method, and the copy in TCRdb shows in-frame clones only, minus some. Here the sample spans tens of thousands of clones, about 90% being singletons. The sample in question was CD4+ or CD8+ T cells sorted from blood, obtained in a trial of the OX40 agonist ivuxolimab. The receptor source for this set is an adult with an advanced solid tumor such as melanoma, head and neck, liver or kidney cancer. Both conserved end residues are part of each CDR3. The D gene is left open where the match is weak. Size tells how often a clone was seen (once, few, many) or the class of an expanded clone, and some rows leave it out.

>TRBJ2-2|.|TRBV5-6|16|.
TGTGCCAGCACCTTGGACCAAGCGGCGTTCACCGGGGAGCTGTTTTTT
CASTLDQAAFTGELFF
>TRBJ1-6|.|TRBV5-6|15|.
TGTGCCAGCAGCTTGGGGGGTGGAACTGGTTCACCCCTCCACTTT
CASSLGGGTGSPLHF
>TRBJ2-3|TRBD2|TRBV7-6|15|.
TGTGCCAGCAGCGCAGTCATAGCGGGGGCAGATACGCAGTATTTT
CASSAVIAGADTQYF
>TRBJ2-1|.|TRBV4-1|17|.
TGCGCCAGCAGCCAAGGGGGTACGGGGGGCCCCTACAATGAGCAGTTCTTC
CASSQGGTGGPYNEQFF
>TRBJ1-4|TRBD1|TRBV6-4|16|once
TGTGCCAGCATCCCTCCCCCGGGACAGGCTAATGAAAAACTGTTTTTT
CASIPPPGQANEKLFF
>TRBJ2-1|.|TRBV28|14|many
TGTGCCAGCAGTTCCAGAATTTTTAACAATGAGCAGTTCTTC
CASSSRIFNNEQFF
>TRBJ2-6|.|TRBV6-4|14|.
TGTGCCAGCAGTGAAGCACCCGGGGCCAACGTCCTGACTTTC
CASSEAPGANVLTF
>TRBJ2-1|.|TRBV7-8|13|.
TGTGCCAGCAGCTTTTTTCCTTACAATGAGCAGTTCTTC
CASSFFPYNEQFF
>TRBJ2-1|.|TRBV7-6|12|.
TGTGCCAGCAGTTTACCGGGGCCTGAGCAGTTCTTC
CASSLPGPEQFF
>TRBJ1-3|.|TRBV11-2|13|.
TGTGCCAGCAGCTCCGCTCTGAGAAACACCATATATTTT
CASSSALRNTIYF
>TRBJ2-3|TRBD2|TRBV6-1|18|.
TGTGCCAGCAGTGAACTGGGACTAGCGGGAGGGGGGGCAGATACGCAGTATTTT
CASSELGLAGGGADTQYF
>TRBJ1-6|.|TRBV4-1|15|.
TGCGCCAGCAGCTCTGACGGCAGGGAAAATTCACCCCTCCACTTT
CASSSDGRENSPLHF
>TRBJ2-1|TRBD2|TRBV9|14|.
TGTGCCAGCAGCGTAGAGGCTAGCGGGCCCTGGGAGTTCTTC
CASSVEASGPWEFF
>TRBJ2-6|.|TRBV6-5|16|.
TGTGCCAGCAGTTATTACATAGGCCCTGGGGCCAACGTCCTGACTTTC
CASSYYIGPGANVLTF
>TRBJ1-4|.|TRBV13|15|.
TGTGCCAGCAGCTCCCCAGGGAAACAGGGTGAAAAACTGTTTTTT
CASSSPGKQGEKLFF
>TRBJ1-1|.|TRBV9|14|.
TGTGCCAGCAGCGTGGGGATACAGAACACTGAAGCTTTCTTT
CASSVGIQNTEAFF
>TRBJ1-4|.|TRBV19|13|.
TGTGCCAGTAGTATCGAGCCAAATGAAAAACTGTTTTTT
CASSIEPNEKLFF
>TRBJ2-1|.|TRBV28|13|once
TGTGCCAGCAGTTTTGGGGGGGCGTATGAGCAGTTCTTC
CASSFGGAYEQFF
>TRBJ1-5|.|TRBV2|15|.
TGTGCCAGCAGCCTTGACTCGCTTAGCAATCAGCCCCAGCATTTT
CASSLDSLSNQPQHF
>TRBJ2-7|TRBD1|TRBV19|15|.
TGTGCCAGTAGTTCCCCAGGGGGGACAGGGGACGAGCAGTACTTC
CASSSPGGTGDEQYF
>TRBJ1-6|TRBD1|TRBV6-1|15|.
TGTGCCAGCATCGTCGGACAGGATTATAATTCACCCCTCCACTTT
CASIVGQDYNSPLHF
>TRBJ2-7|.|TRBV4-2|16|.
TGTGCCAGCAGTCAAGAGATCGGATTGAAGGTTGGCGAGCAGTACTTC
CASSQEIGLKVGEQYF
>TRBJ2-1|TRBD2|TRBV30|14|once
TGTGCCTGGAGCTGGGGACTAGCGATGGGTGAGCAGTTCTTC
CAWSWGLAMGEQFF
>TRBJ1-1|.|TRBV25-1|15|.
TGTGCCAGCAGTGAACAGACAGACGTGAACACTGAAGCTTTCTTT
CASSEQTDVNTEAFF
>TRBJ1-3|.|TRBV7-9|17|.
TGTGCCAGCAGCTTAACCCTGAAAGCAAGCTCTGGAAACACCATATATTTT
CASSLTLKASSGNTIYF
>TRBJ2-3|.|TRBV9|12|.
TGTGCCAGCAGCGTAGATGAAGATACGCAGTATTTT
CASSVDEDTQYF
>TRBJ1-1|.|TRBV29-1|13|.
TGCAGCGTTGAGGAGGGGCTGAACACTGAAGCTTTCTTT
CSVEEGLNTEAFF
>TRBJ1-5|.|TRBV7-9|16|.
TGTGCCAGCAGTATGGACGGGGGGTTGAGCAATCAGCCCCAGCATTTT
CASSMDGGLSNQPQHF